The 25 T cell receptor beta chains below come from one sample, sequenced in a study of blood T cell repertoires in COVID-19. Only in-frame clones appear in the TCRdb table, and some are missing; sequencing was by immunoSEQ multiplex PCR. This table has roughly 230,000 clones, about nine tenths appearing once. The material sequenced was PBMCs or T cells enriched from blood (not recorded which). The receptors were gathered from a man aged 25-45 years in a cohort exposed to, infected with or recovered from COVID-19 (not recorded which).

As concerns this clone: The CDR3 carries no conserved terminal phenylalanine or tryptophan, so it likely arises from a read error. Because the CDR3's place on the DNA is in doubt, the DNA is left out and the CDR3 is given as listed by TCRdb. J is TRBJ1-2 and V is TRBV20-1; the table's D call, TRBD1, was not checked against the DNA. From germline, CDR1 is DFQATT and CDR2 SNEGSKA (reference sequence). Both ends counted, the CDR3 spans 11 residues. CDR3 sequence: CSVHRGRPLFA.

This chain uses TRBV9 with TRBJ1-3; D is possibly TRBD1 (6 bases). The germline V and J ends were trimmed by 0 bases and 1 base, with 11 bases remaining between them. The CDR3 covers 16 residues. Germline loops: CDR1 SGDLS, CDR2 YYNGEE. The CDR3 coding sequence is TGTGCCAGCAGCGTAGCAGGGCAGGGGTCTGGAAACACCATATATTTT. This translates into CASSVAGQGSGNTIYF.

This clone was counted once. The chain carries TRBV6-4 and TRBJ2-2; possibly TRBD1 for D (5 bases). The V gene lost 5 bases and the J gene lost 2 bases, with 12 bases spanning the gap. The CDR3 runs to 15 residues. Germline assignment: CDR1 MRHNA and CDR2 SNTAGT. The CDR3 sequence is CASSSSRANTGELFF. The DNA of the CDR3 is TGTGCCAGCAGTTCTTCCAGGGCCAACACCGGGGAGCTGTTTTTT.

This clone was picked up one time. The V gene is TRBV27, the J gene TRBJ1-2; 12 positions agree with TRBD1. Germline-derived CDR1 and CDR2 are MNHEY and SMNVEV (reference sequence). The CDR3 has 16 residues. Trimming took 5 bases from V and 8 from J; bases not matched to a gene: 12. CDR3 in DNA: TGTGCCAGCAGTAGTTTAACCGGGACAGGGGGCAACGGCTACACCTTC. It codes for CASSSLTGTGGNGYTF.

The V and J genes are TRBV13 and TRBJ1-3; D unresolved. Deletions cut 3 bases from V and 5 bases from J, with 11 bases between. Germline-derived CDR1 and CDR2 are PRHDT and FYEKMQ (reference sequence). The CDR3 runs to 14 residues. Here the CDR3 DNA reads TGTGCCAGCAGCTTGGACGGAGGACGAAACACCATATATTTT. Translating gives CASSLDGGRNTIYF.

This chain connects TRBV28 to TRBJ2-2; 9 bases are shared with TRBD1. The germline V gene has CDR1 MDHEN and CDR2 SYDVKM. CDR3 length equals 15 residues. With 9 bases clipped from V and 6 bases from J, the junction kept 11 bases outside the gene matches. The CDR3 DNA is TGTGCCAGTGAAAAACCGACAGGGGGATCCGGGGAGCTGTTTTTT. This translates into CASEKPTGGSGELFF.

This clone has just one count. V and J are TRBV6-2 or TRBV6-3 and TRBJ2-2; a possible D gene is TRBD1 (6 bases). Trimming took off 5 bases at V and 6 bases at J, with 10 bases between the two ends. Germline CDR1 reads MNHEY; CDR2 reads SVGEGT. There are 13 residues in the CDR3. The CDR3: CASSTNRAGELFF. Written as DNA, the CDR3 is TGTGCCAGCAGTACGAACAGGGCCGGGGAGCTGTTTTTT.

This chain connects TRBV5-4 to TRBJ2-1; 8 bases match TRBD2. V dropped 4 bases and J dropped 2; count of bases not matched to a gene: 14. The CDR3 totals 18 residues. The germline gives CDR1 SGHNT, CDR2 YYREEE (reference sequence). The chain's CDR3 is CASSLRVAGPYPYNEQFF. Here the CDR3 DNA reads TGTGCCAGCAGCCTAAGGGTAGCGGGACCGTATCCCTACAATGAGCAGTTCTTC.

The chain carries TRBV9 and TRBJ1-3; a weak D match, TRBD1 (5 bases). This CDR3 has 13 amino acids. V was shortened by 4 bases and J by 4 bases, with 9 bases between the two germline ends. Germline-derived CDR1 and CDR2 are SGDLS and YYNGEE. CDR3 sequence (DNA): TGTGCCAGCAGCCCGGGGGACGGAAACACCATATATTTT. Protein: CASSPGDGNTIYF.

V and J are TRBV28 and TRBJ2-2; tentative D call: TRBD2 (5 bases). The CDR3 consists of 15 residues. V dropped 2 bases and J dropped 5 bases, with 12 bases sitting between them. CDR1 and CDR2 from the germline V gene are MDHEN and SYDVKM. Written as DNA, the CDR3 is TGTGCCAGCAGTTTAGAGGTCCCGGGGACCGGGGAGCTGTTTTTT. This codes for CASSLEVPGTGELFF.

This clone was observed once. The V and J genes are TRBV19 and TRBJ2-7, with TRBD1 matching over 11 bases. Trimming cost V 5 bases and J 4 bases; bases outside gene matches: 7. The CDR3 covers 15 residues. Per the germline V gene, CDR1 is LNHDA and CDR2 is SQIVND (reference sequence). The chain's CDR3 is CASSPGGQGDYEQYF. For the CDR3, the DNA is TGTGCCAGTAGTCCAGGGGGACAGGGGGATTACGAGCAGTACTTC.

The rearrangement joins TRBV19 to TRBJ2-1, with D possibly TRBD2 on 6 matching bases. Germline V gives CDR1 LNHDA, CDR2 SQIVND (reference sequence). This CDR3 is built from 19 residues. V was trimmed by 1 base and J by 0 bases, leaving 19 bases between them. CDR3: CASSIAGSGTGSSYNEQFF. CDR3 in DNA: TGTGCCAGTAGTATAGCGGGTTCAGGAACCGGGAGCTCCTACAATGAGCAGTTCTTC.

The chain has TRBV28 and TRBJ2-1, with D hard to call. Between the trimmed V and J ends, which lost 11 bases and 6 bases, there was a span of 17 bases. The CDR3 covers 13 residues. CDR1 MDHEN and CDR2 SYDVKM come from the germline V gene. The CDR3: CASGAPPLNEQFF. The CDR3 DNA follows: TGTGCCTCCGGAGCCCCTCCGCTCAATGAGCAGTTCTTC.

In regard to this clone: Distinct nucleotide sequences in the sample also encode this CDR3. CDR3 nucleotides: TGCGCCAGCAGCTCGGGACAGAGTTACGAGCAGTACTTC. It is translated as CASSSGQSYEQYF. The chain combines TRBV5-1 with TRBJ2-7, with 7 bases fitting TRBD1. Germline assignment: CDR1 SGHRS and CDR2 YFSETQ. The CDR3 spans 13 residues. V shed 3 bases, J shed 4 bases, and the junction held 4 bases outside the gene matches.

A few counts support this clone. CDR3 coding DNA: TGTGCCAGCAGTACCTTACAGGGTAGGAATTCACCCCTCCACTTT. Protein product: CASSTLQGRNSPLHF. This chain joins TRBV27 and TRBJ1-6; D may be TRBD1 (6 bases). CDR1 is MNHEY, CDR2 SMNVEV, per germline (reference sequence). Trimming pared 5 bases from V and 7 bases from J, leaving 15 bases between. This CDR3 comprises 15 residues.

The chain has TRBV7-6 and TRBJ2-4; 8 nucleotides line up with TRBD1. V lost 1 base, J lost 2 bases, and 10 bases stayed unmatched. The CDR3 is 18 amino acids. Germline CDR1 SGHVS, CDR2 FNYEAQ. The CDR3 is CASSLEVSGGITKNIQYF. As DNA, the CDR3 is TGTGCCAGCAGCTTAGAGGTCTCAGGGGGCATTACCAAAAACATTCAGTACTTC.

The chain couples TRBV4-1 to TRBJ2-3; no firm D call. This CDR3 has 18 residues. V was trimmed by 1 base and J by 4 bases, leaving 21 bases between them. Germline-derived CDR1 and CDR2 are MGHRA and YSYEKL. CDR3 sequence (DNA): TGCGCCAGCAGCCAAGTCTCGATCGGTATGAGGCCCGCAGATACGCAGTATTTT. Its protein product is CASSQVSIGMRPADTQYF.

The chain recombines TRBV7-6 with TRBJ1-1, with a tentative D call TRBD1 (6 bases). Germline-derived CDR1 and CDR2 are SGHVS and FNYEAQ. V lost 0 bases, J lost 5 bases, and 16 bases lay in between. CDR3 size: 16 residues. CDR3 protein: CASSLALTGKRTEAFF. The CDR3, as DNA: TGTGCCAGCAGCTTAGCGCTTACAGGGAAACGGACTGAAGCTTTCTTT.

The chain is built from TRBV6-5 and TRBJ2-3; 8 nucleotides line up with TRBD1. This CDR3 has 16 amino acids. Germline values: CDR1 MNHEY, CDR2 SVGAGI. V shed 0 bases, J shed 5 bases, and the junction held 7 bases outside the gene matches. The CDR3 DNA is TGTGCCAGCAGTTACTCGGGACAGGCTCTGAAAGATACGCAGTATTTT. It codes for CASSYSGQALKDTQYF.

The chain's CDR3 is CASSQVEGATDTQYF. CDR3 sequence (DNA): TGCGCCAGCAGCCAAGTCGAGGGGGCCACAGATACGCAGTATTTT. This rearrangement joins TRBV4-1 to TRBJ2-3; 7 bases agree with TRBD1. With 1 base clipped from V and 2 bases from J, the junction kept 3 bases outside the gene matches. The CDR3 runs to 15 residues. CDR1 and CDR2 (germline): MGHRA, YSYEKL.

The chain couples TRBV6-5 to TRBJ2-2; 7 bases line up with TRBD1. Losses at the gene ends were 7 bases for V and 4 bases for J; bases not matched to a gene: 9. This CDR3 contains 15 residues. From germline, CDR1 is MNHEY and CDR2 SVGAGI. CDR3 nucleotide sequence: TGTGCCAGCAATCTGTGGGACAGTCCCACCGGGGAGCTGTTTTTT. Protein sequence: CASNLWDSPTGELFF.

The V call is TRBV7-3, the J call TRBJ1-6, with TRBD1 matching over 7 bases. Trimming took 5 bases from V and 6 from J; bases not matched to a gene: 4. Germline CDR1 is SGHTA and CDR2 is FQGTGA. The CDR3 consists of 14 residues. As DNA, the CDR3 is TGTGCCAGCAGCCGACAGGGACTTAATTCACCCCTCCACTTT. Amino acid sequence: CASSRQGLNSPLHF.

V usage is TRBV7-2 and J usage is TRBJ2-3; 14 bases line up with TRBD2. The length of the CDR3 is 17 residues. V gave up 4 bases and J gave up 5 bases; unmatched junction bases: 8. CDR1 is SGHTA and CDR2 is FQGNSA in the germline V gene. CDR3 sequence reads: CASSSRLAGGPRDTQYF. CDR3 bases: TGTGCCAGCAGCTCTCGACTAGCGGGAGGGCCTAGAGATACGCAGTATTTT.

The rearrangement links TRBV4-1 to TRBJ2-2, with 11 bases aligning to TRBD2. In germline, CDR1 is MGHRA, CDR2 YSYEKL. V shed 2 bases and J 2 bases; nucleotides not matched to a gene: 7. This CDR3 contains 18 residues. The CDR3 is CASSQTTGLAVNTGELFF. CDR3 DNA sequence: TGCGCCAGCAGCCAAACAACGGGACTAGCGGTAAACACCGGGGAGCTGTTTTTT.

The chain joins TRBV6-6 to TRBJ1-4; perhaps TRBD1 as D (6 bases). The germline gives CDR1 MNHNY, CDR2 SVGAGI (reference sequence). Trimming cost V 2 bases and J 6 bases, with 10 bases left between them. This CDR3 comprises 14 residues. In DNA form, the CDR3 reads TGTGCCAGCAGTTACGGACAGTTGGATGAAAAACTGTTTTTT. It yields the protein CASSYGQLDEKLFF.